This T cell receptor beta chain was obtained from a study of T cells after yellow fever vaccination. Study-level findings and limits: Clones that expanded after primary vaccination mostly reappeared after the booster (96% CD4, 75% to 90% CD8). Across the CD4 and CD8 compartments, a small share of clonotypes was present in both.

One entry per CDR3 protein, called by TCRdb with MiXCR from the 5' RACE reads. Of around 320,000 distinct CDR3 sequences in the sample, around 4.5% were seen once. This clonotype was seen only a few times. Antigen: not known. Sequences were derived from PBMCs, sampled 15 days after the yellow fever booster vaccination. The sequence was obtained from a man between 18 and 29 years old who received the YFV17D yellow fever vaccine.

The CDR3 DNA follows: TGTGCCAGCAGCCAAGACCTTTATCAGCCCCAGCATTTT. Residues: CASSQDLYQPQHF. The chain is built from TRBV3-1 and TRBJ1-5, with no clear D. The CDR3 covers 13 residues. The germline V gene encodes CDR1 LGHDT and CDR2 YNNKEL (reference sequence). V was cut by 0 bases and J by 5 bases, with 5 bases left in between. The full variable domain, completed using reference TRBV3-1 and TRBJ1-5, is DTAVSQTPKYLVTQMGNDKSIKCEQNLGHDTMYWYKQDSKKFLKIMFSYNNKELIINETVPNRFSPKSPDKAHLNLHINSLELGDSAVYFCASSQDLYQPQHFGDGTRLSIL.